The 24 T cell receptor beta chains below come from one sample, sequenced in a study of cytomegalovirus exposure and HLA in healthy donors. PCR employed 60 Vbeta and 13 Jbeta primers. Method: immunoSEQ multiplex PCR; TCRdb's copy keeps in-frame clones and lacks some. In the table there are tens of thousands of clones, roughly four fifths of which are singletons. Input material: PBMCs. These receptor sequences come from a man younger than 45 in good health and CMV-seropositive.

The V and J genes are TRBV5-1 and TRBJ2-4; TRBD2 is a possible D gene (7 bases). This CDR3 has 17 residues. The V gene's germline CDR1 is SGHRS and CDR2 YFSETQ. The V gene lost 0 bases and the J gene lost 3 bases, with 16 bases spanning the gap. CDR3 in DNA: TGCGCCAGCAGCTTGGGTGGGGGGGGGCAAGGCAAAAACATTCAGTACTTC. Protein: CASSLGGGGQGKNIQYF.

The rearrangement uses TRBV11-2 and TRBJ2-1, with a possible D match to TRBD2 (6 bases). The CDR3 length is 16 residues. The germline V gene encodes CDR1 SGHAT and CDR2 FQNNGV. V was trimmed by 4 bases and J by 0 bases, leaving 13 bases between them. The CDR3 DNA reads as TGTGCCAGCAGCTCAGGACTACTAAGCTCCTACAATGAGCAGTTCTTC. The encoded protein is CASSSGLLSSYNEQFF. The variable domain in full, completed from reference TRBV11-2 and TRBJ2-1, reads EAGVAQSPRYKIIEKRQSVAFWCNPISGHATLYWYQQILGQGPKLLIQFQNNGVVDDSQLPKDRFSAERLKGVDSTLKIQPAKLEDSAVYLCASSSGLLSSYNEQFFGPGTRLTVL.

This chain links TRBV10-3 with TRBJ2-2, with D possibly TRBD1 on 6 matching bases. V was shortened by 11 bases and J by 5 bases, with 15 bases between the two germline ends. Germline V lookup: CDR1 ENHRY, CDR2 SYGVKD. This CDR3 contains 13 residues. The CDR3, as DNA: TGTGCCGCCCAGGGGTTGTGGACCGGGGAGCTGTTTTTT. Encoded protein: CAAQGLWTGELFF.

This clone turned up a few times. The chain links TRBV18 to TRBJ1-1; D unclear. The CDR3 length is 14 residues. Trimming pared 3 bases from V and 5 bases from J, leaving 13 bases between. Germline values: CDR1 KGHSH, CDR2 LQKENI. CDR3 sequence reads: CASSPANSLTEAFF. CDR3 DNA: TGTGCCAGCTCACCCGCCAACAGCCTGACTGAAGCTTTCTTT. The complete variable domain, with remaining parts taken from reference TRBV18 and TRBJ1-1, reads NAGVMQNPRHLVRRRGQEARLRCSPMKGHSHVYWYRQLPEEGLKFMVYLQKENIIDESGMPKERFSAEFPKEGPSILRIQQVVRGDSAAYFCASSPANSLTEAFFGQGTRLTVV.

In this sample, this clone turned up a few times. The V and J genes are TRBV29-1 and TRBJ2-7, with 9 bases lining up with TRBD2. V lost 7 bases and J lost 6; bases outside the gene matches: 10. CDR3 length equals 13 residues. Germline CDR1 SQVTM, CDR2 ANQGSEA. CDR3 region: CSATSGRPLEQYF. The CDR3 DNA is TGCAGCGCAACCAGCGGGAGGCCCCTCGAGCAGTACTTC.

Turning to this clone: The junction does not match germline at one end; this may be a read error. The V call is TRBV15, the J call TRBJ1-4, with TRBD1 identical over 7 bases. This CDR3 region has 14 residues. The germline gives CDR1 LNHNV, CDR2 YYDKDF (reference sequence). CDR3 bases: TGTGCCACCAGCAGACTGGGACAGAGTGAAGAACTGTTTTTT. Encoded protein: CATSRLGQSEELFF.

The chain joins TRBV30 to TRBJ2-1; 13 bases align to TRBD2. V trimming: 8 bases; J trimming: 6 bases; junction bases outside the gene matches: 7. This CDR3 has 14 residues. Per germline, CDR1 GTSNPN and CDR2 SVGIG (reference sequence). CDR3 amino acids: CARRLAGGLNEQFF. The CDR3 DNA follows: TGTGCCCGCAGACTAGCGGGAGGCCTCAATGAGCAGTTCTTC.

The chain has TRBV7-9 and TRBJ1-2; maybe TRBD1 (5 bases). The V end lost 1 base, the J end lost 8 bases, and 14 bases lay between the germline ends. The CDR3 is 14 amino acids. Germline V lookup: CDR1 SEHNR, CDR2 FQNEAQ (reference sequence). CDR3 sequence reads: CASSLDLLGGGYTF. The CDR3 bases are TGTGCCAGCAGCTTAGATCTGCTCGGGGGGGGCTACACCTTC.

The chain carries TRBV4-1 and TRBJ2-1; 9 bases line up with TRBD2. The ends lost 1 base at V and 9 bases at J; junction bases unmatched: 7. Germline V CDR1 and CDR2: MGHRA, YSYEKL. This CDR3 has 15 amino acids. The CDR3 here is CASSQVAGGWVEQFF. CDR3 nucleotide sequence: TGCGCCAGCAGCCAAGTCGCGGGGGGGTGGGTTGAGCAGTTCTTC.

The V and J genes are TRBV29-1 and TRBJ2-2, with D possibly being TRBD2 (6 bases). CDR3 length: 13 amino acids. The ends were cut back, 4 bases at V and 6 bases at J, with 12 bases in the middle. The germline gives CDR1 SQVTM, CDR2 ANQGSEA. This CDR3 is CSVGGGVAGELFF. The CDR3 DNA follows: TGCAGCGTTGGGGGCGGGGTTGCCGGGGAGCTGTTTTTT.

This clone was picked up a small number of times. The chain recombines TRBV6-5 with TRBJ2-2, with 9 bases that match TRBD2. The germline V gene encodes CDR1 MNHEY and CDR2 SVGAGI. V lost 2 bases, J lost 6 bases, and 4 bases stayed unmatched. The CDR3 consists of 15 residues. This chain's CDR3 is CASSYVAGVAGELFF. The DNA for the CDR3 is TGTGCCAGCAGTTACGTAGCGGGAGTTGCCGGGGAGCTGTTTTTT.

The chain combines TRBV28 with TRBJ2-1, with D possibly TRBD2 on 6 matching bases. V lost 10 bases, J lost 6 bases, and 19 bases lay in between. This CDR3 has 14 amino acids. Per germline, CDR1 MDHEN and CDR2 SYDVKM. Here the CDR3 reads CATLGVGDSNEQFF. CDR3 in DNA: TGTGCCACCCTGGGGGTAGGGGACTCCAATGAGCAGTTCTTC. The whole variable domain, remainder taken from reference TRBV28 and TRBJ2-1, is DVKVTQSSRYLVKRTGEKVFLECVQDMDHENMFWYRQDPGLGLRLIYFSYDVKMKEKGDIPEGYSVSREKKERFSLILESASTNQTSMYLCATLGVGDSNEQFFGPGTRLTVL.

The CDR3 region is CATAGGNGVSNQPQHF. The CDR3 bases are TGTGCCACCGCAGGGGGAAATGGGGTAAGCAATCAGCCCCAGCATTTT. The J gene is TRBJ1-5, the V gene TRBV19; 7 bases align to TRBD1. In germline, CDR1 is LNHDA, CDR2 SQIVND (reference sequence). J gave up 1 base and V 10 bases, and 13 bases lay outside the gene matches. The CDR3 runs to 16 residues.

J is TRBJ2-1 and V is TRBV27, with TRBD1 matching over 7 bases. The germline gives CDR1 MNHEY, CDR2 SMNVEV (reference sequence). The ends lost 10 bases at V and 1 base at J; junction bases unmatched: 4. This CDR3 comprises 13 residues. As DNA, the CDR3 is TGTGCCACATTGACAGGGTCCTACAATGAGCAGTTCTTC. Its protein is CATLTGSYNEQFF.

The chain carries TRBV27 and TRBJ2-5; 9 bases are a match to TRBD1. Near its end, the DNA agrees better with TRBJ2-7, so the J call may be wrong. The length of the CDR3 is 13 residues. CDR1 and CDR2 (germline): MNHEY, SMNVEV (reference sequence). Written as DNA, the CDR3 is TGTGCCAGCTCCGGGACAGGGCTATACGAGCAGTACTTC. This codes for CASSGTGLYEQYF.

The V and J genes are TRBV27 and TRBJ2-1; tentatively, D is TRBD1 (6 bases). CDR1 is MNHEY and CDR2 is SMNVEV in the germline V gene (reference sequence). CDR3 length: 17 amino acids. With 2 bases removed from V and 0 bases from J, the gap between germline ends came to 14 bases. This chain's CDR3 is CASSLIFPRGSYNEQFF. For the CDR3, the DNA is TGTGCCAGCAGTTTAATCTTCCCCAGGGGCTCCTACAATGAGCAGTTCTTC.

V and J are TRBV30 and TRBJ1-5; D is perhaps TRBD1 (5 bases). CDR1 and CDR2 (germline): GTSNPN, SVGIG (reference sequence). The CDR3 is 13 amino acids. V was cut by 2 bases and J by 4 bases, with 9 bases left in between. This CDR3 is CAWSFGGNQPQHF. The CDR3 DNA reads as TGTGCCTGGAGTTTCGGGGGGAATCAGCCCCAGCATTTT.

The gene calls are TRBV7-9 and TRBJ1-2, with D possibly matching TRBD1 (5 bases). V dropped 1 base and J dropped 7 bases, with 10 bases sitting between them. Germline loops: CDR1 SEHNR, CDR2 FQNEAQ (reference sequence). The CDR3 runs to 13 residues. CDR3 protein: CASSLGGASGYTF. For the CDR3, the DNA is TGTGCCAGCAGCTTAGGTGGGGCTAGTGGCTACACCTTC. The variable domain in full, completed from reference TRBV7-9 and TRBJ1-2, reads DTGVSQNPRHKITKRGQNVTFRCDPISEHNRLYWYRQTLGQGPEFLTYFQNEAQLEKSRLLSDRFSAERPKGSFSTLEIQRTEQGDSAMYLCASSLGGASGYTFGSGTRLTVV.

The chain joins TRBV5-5 to TRBJ2-7; D possibly corresponds to TRBD1 (5 bases). Germline assignment: CDR1 SGHKS and CDR2 YYEKEE (reference sequence). Trimming pared 4 bases from V and 1 base from J, leaving 12 bases between. CDR3 length: 14 residues. CDR3 nucleotide sequence: TGTGCCAGCAGCCTTCAGGGTTATTCCTACGAGCAGTACTTC. Translation: CASSLQGYSYEQYF. The whole variable domain, remainder taken from reference TRBV5-5 and TRBJ2-7, is DAGVTQSPTHLIKTRGQQVTLRCSPISGHKSVSWYQQVLGQGPQFIFQYYEKEERGRGNFPDRFSARQFPNYSSELNVNALLLGDSALYLCASSLQGYSYEQYFGPGTRLTVT.

The rearrangement joins TRBV6-6 to TRBJ2-1, with D perhaps TRBD1 (6 bases). The germline V gene encodes CDR1 MNHNY and CDR2 SVGAGI (reference sequence). Trimming took 6 bases from V and 10 from J, leaving 25 bases between them. The CDR3 runs to 16 residues. CDR3 coding DNA: TGTGCCAGCAGACCGCCTCGGGACACCATATCCAGGGAGCAGTTCTTC. Encoded protein: CASRPPRDTISREQFF.

This clone was counted only a few times. The chain links TRBV9 to TRBJ1-1; the D gene is possibly TRBD1 (5 bases). V was trimmed by 2 bases and J by 0 bases, leaving 14 bases between them. The CDR3 spans 16 residues. Per the germline V gene, CDR1 is SGDLS and CDR2 is YYNGEE. The CDR3 DNA reads as TGTGCCAGCAGCGTGTATCTTGGGGACTTGAACACTGAAGCTTTCTTT. It is translated as CASSVYLGDLNTEAFF.

The rearrangement links TRBV27 to TRBJ2-2; 8 bases fit TRBD1. From germline, CDR1 is MNHEY and CDR2 SMNVEV (reference sequence). The CDR3 runs to 15 residues. Trimming removed 10 bases from V and 3 bases from J; junction bases left unmatched: 10. The CDR3 is CAISPDRGYTGELFF. CDR3 in DNA: TGTGCCATCTCCCCAGACAGGGGTTACACCGGGGAGCTGTTTTTT.

This clone came up once. The chain joins TRBV19 to TRBJ2-1; 13 positions match TRBD2. V was clipped by 5 bases and J by 4 bases; unmatched bases: 5. The CDR3 runs to 16 residues. Germline loops: CDR1 LNHDA, CDR2 SQIVND (reference sequence). The CDR3: CASSSGLAGEYNEQFF. For the CDR3, the DNA is TGTGCCAGTAGTTCAGGACTAGCGGGGGAATACAATGAGCAGTTCTTC.

The rearrangement links TRBV9 to TRBJ2-1; 9 bases are a match to TRBD2. Germline V gene data show CDR1 as SGDLS and CDR2 as YYNGEE. The CDR3 has 17 residues. Trimming removed 0 bases from V and 4 bases from J; junction bases left unmatched: 8. DNA for the CDR3: TGTGCCAGCAGCGTAGGGCTAGCGGGAAAGAATTACAATGAGCAGTTCTTC. Its protein product is CASSVGLAGKNYNEQFF.